This T cell receptor (beta chain) appears in the sequencing data of a study of CD8 T cells in ankylosing spondylitis (dated by TCRdb to 2017 to 2019). A note on the overall study: The study profiled T cell receptor beta repertoires in healthy donors and ankylosing spondylitis patients to find disease-linked TCR variants. In total, the full study cohort was made up of 85 to 140 healthy donors and about two dozen ankylosing spondylitis patients. Peripheral blood was sampled, and synovial fluid was additionally collected from ankylosing spondylitis patients. Overall study outcomes, separate from this receptor: The disease-linked clones had a CD8+ phenotype and were found at relatively low frequencies in peripheral blood. The disease-linked clones were reported to be significantly enriched in matched synovial fluid samples from ankylosing spondylitis patients. Some of the motif variants had been reported before in the synovial fluid and blood of reactive arthritis patients, a finding that suggests common disease-initiation mechanisms. Blood from ankylosing spondylitis patients appeared to be characterized by a TCR beta motif composed of 7 to 9 highly homologous amino acid variants.

As for this clonotype: It lacks a known antigen. No quality values exist for individual bases; no much larger clone is one base distant.

Sequencing was carried out with an Illumina HiSeq 2500. Quantitative 5'-RACE with molecular barcodes was used to prepare TCR beta libraries. In the original analysis: Disease-linked TCR variants were identified with a new computational method built on a probabilistic model of VDJ rearrangement. Using fastp trimming at Q25 and MiXCR clonotype assembly, TCRdb reanalyzed the public sequencing data and kept in-frame beta chains. Entries that share a CDR3 protein sequence are merged under the most common genes and DNA. These V and J calls derive from TCRdb rather than the authors' analysis. In this sample the table shows 350,000 to 450,000 distinct CDR3 sequences, roughly 25% of which occur a single time. The ten largest clones represent over 0.8% of the sample. At the junction V is shortened by 5 bases and J by 4 bases, with 21 bases in between. From the cysteine up to the phenylalanine, the CDR3 has a length of 17 residues. Of all the DNA, just the CDR3 is kept, 51 bases in frame from base 1. Per the germline V gene (reference sequence), LNHDA is the CDR1 and SQIVND is the CDR2.

The chain is made from TRBV19 and TRBJ1-5; a weak D assignment points to TRBD1 (5 bases agree). Sequenced sample: blood, either unsorted or a sorted T cell fraction (not recorded which). The receptor was derived from a male donor with ankylosing spondylitis. The CDR3: CASSVFMDARGNQPQHF. In nucleotide form, the sequence is TGTGCCAGTAGTGTCTTCATGGACGCGAGGGGTAATCAGCCCCAGCATTTT.